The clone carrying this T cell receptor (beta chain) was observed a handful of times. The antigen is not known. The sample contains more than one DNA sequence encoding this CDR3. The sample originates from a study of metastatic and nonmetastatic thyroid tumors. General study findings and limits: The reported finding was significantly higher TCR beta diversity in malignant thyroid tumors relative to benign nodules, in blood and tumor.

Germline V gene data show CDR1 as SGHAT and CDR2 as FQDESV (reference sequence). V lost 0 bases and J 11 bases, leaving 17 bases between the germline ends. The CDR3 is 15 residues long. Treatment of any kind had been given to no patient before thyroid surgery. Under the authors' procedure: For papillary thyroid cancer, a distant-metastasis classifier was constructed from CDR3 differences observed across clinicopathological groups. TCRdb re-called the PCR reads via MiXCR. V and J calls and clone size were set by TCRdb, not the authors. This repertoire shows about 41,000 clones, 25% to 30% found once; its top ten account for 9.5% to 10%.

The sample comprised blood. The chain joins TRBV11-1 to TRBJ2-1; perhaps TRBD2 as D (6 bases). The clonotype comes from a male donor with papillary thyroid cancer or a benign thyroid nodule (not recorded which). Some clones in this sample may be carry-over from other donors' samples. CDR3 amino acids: CASSLAGGGIGQQFF. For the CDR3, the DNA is TGTGCCAGCAGCTTAGCGGGTGGGGGGATAGGGCAGCAGTTCTTC. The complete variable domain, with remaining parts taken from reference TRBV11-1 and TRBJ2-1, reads EAEVAQSPRYKITEKSQAVAFWCDPISGHATLYWYRQILGQGPELLVQFQDESVVDDSQLPKDRFSAERLKGVDSTLKIQPAELGDSAMYLCASSLAGGGIGQQFFGPGTRLTVL.